This TCR beta chain was obtained from a study of shared clonotypes between healthy human individuals. TCRdb keeps only in-frame clones here, not all; method: immunoSEQ multiplex PCR. Among roughly 2.4 million clones listed, around 95% were seen once. The CDR3 has 15 amino acids. V lost 6 bases and J 5 bases, leaving 20 bases between the germline ends. Germline V gene data show CDR1 as SGHTA and CDR2 as FQGNSA. This chain uses TRBV7-2 with TRBJ2-7, with D tentatively TRBD1 or TRBD2 (5 bases each). Specimen: naive CD4+ T cells sorted from blood. Subset noted: CD45RA+ positively selected. The TCR was taken from a man younger than 30 in good health. In DNA, the CDR3 is TGTGCCAGCAGGTCGGGACGGGCCCCTCAAGACGAGCAGTACTTC. Translating gives CASRSGRAPQDEQYF.